The 32 T cell receptor beta chains below were found in one sample sequenced in a study of T cell repertoires in cytomegalovirus infection. No antigens are known for them. TCRdb recomputed calls from the reads with MiXCR, one row per CDR3 protein. This sample yields about 900,000 distinct CDR3 sequences, of which roughly 31% are seen a single time; over 13% belongs to the top ten. Sequencing was performed on cultured CD8+ T cells from PBMCs, taken from culture after CMV antigen stimulation. The receptors come from a human donor in good health (CMV status not recorded). Some clones in this sample may be carry-over from other donors' samples.

A few counts support this clonotype. This chain uses TRBV12-3 or TRBV12-4 with TRBJ1-1, with 9 bases fitting TRBD1. J gave up 4 bases and V 7 bases, and 13 bases lay outside the gene matches. The CDR3 contains 16 residues. CDR3 protein: CASTGWGTGKGTEAFF. CDR3 nucleotide sequence: TGTGCCAGCACCGGATGGGGGACAGGGAAGGGCACTGAAGCTTTCTTT.

The rearrangement links TRBV12-3 or TRBV12-4 to TRBJ2-5; weak D call: TRBD1 (6 bases). The V end lost 5 bases, the J end lost 5 bases, and 15 bases lay between the germline ends. This CDR3 comprises 14 residues. The CDR3 sequence is CASSQQGNTETQYF. The CDR3 DNA sequence: TGTGCCAGCAGTCAACAGGGAAATACGGAGACCCAGTACTTC.

This clonotype showed up just a few times. This chain joins TRBV5-5 and TRBJ2-3, with 8 bases fitting TRBD2. Germline loops: CDR1 SGHKS, CDR2 YYEKEE (reference sequence). The CDR3 covers 15 residues. V trimming: 1 base; J trimming: 2 bases; junction bases outside the gene matches: 3. In nucleotides, the CDR3 is TGTGCCAGCAGCTTGAAGCGGGGGATCACAGATACGCAGTATTTT. Its translation is CASSLKRGITDTQYF.

The V and J genes are TRBV12-3 or TRBV12-4 and TRBJ2-2; D uncertain. Deletions cut 7 bases from V and 1 base from J, with 16 bases between. This CDR3 comprises 16 residues. The CDR3 region is CASTLGPNWNTGELFF. Here the CDR3 DNA reads TGTGCCAGCACCTTAGGACCCAACTGGAACACCGGGGAGCTGTTTTTT.

In regard to this clonotype: A much larger clone differs from this one at a single base, so this may be a read error. The CDR3 ends on some other residue instead of the conserved phenylalanine or tryptophan, so this is likely a read error. The chain uses TRBV7-6 and TRBJ2-3; D ambiguous. From germline, CDR1 is SGHVS and CDR2 FNYEAQ. This CDR3 has 14 amino acids. With 5 bases removed from V and 3 bases from J, the gap between germline ends came to 12 bases. CDR3 bases: TGTGCCAGCAGCCCCGGTTTGTTTACAGATACGCAGTATTCT. It codes for CASSPGLFTDTQYS.

The gene calls are TRBV7-9 and TRBJ1-1; the D is unclear. Germline CDR1 and CDR2: SEHNR and FQNEAQ (reference sequence). Trimming took off 2 bases at V and 8 bases at J, with 18 bases between the two ends. The CDR3 has 15 residues. The CDR3 protein is CASSLRLGGLQEAFF. The CDR3, as DNA: TGTGCCAGCAGCTTAAGGCTTGGAGGGCTCCAGGAAGCTTTCTTT.

This clonotype has a handful of counts. The rearrangement links TRBV24-1 to TRBJ2-2, with 10 bases matching TRBD2. Trimming cost V 9 bases and J 4 bases; bases outside gene matches: 4. CDR3 length: 14 amino acids. The germline CDR1 and CDR2 sequences are KGHDR and SFDVKD. CDR3 coding DNA: TGTGCCACCCGAGGACTAGCGGCCACCGGGGAGCTGTTTTTT. Its translation: CATRGLAATGELFF.

This clonotype was counted many times. The chain links TRBV5-1 to TRBJ2-1; 8 bases are shared with TRBD1. V trimming: 4 bases; J trimming: 12 bases; junction bases outside the gene matches: 3. Germline values: CDR1 SGHRS, CDR2 YFSETQ. The CDR3 loop spans 11 amino acids. The CDR3 protein is CASSVGQGQFF. The CDR3 DNA is TGCGCCAGCAGCGTCGGACAGGGGCAGTTCTTC.

This clonotype appeared many times. This chain joins TRBV6-2 or TRBV6-3 and TRBJ2-7; 8 bases fit TRBD1. V trimming: 6 bases; J trimming: 3 bases; junction bases outside the gene matches: 4. Germline lookup yields CDR1 MNHEY and CDR2 SVGEGT. The CDR3 loop spans 13 amino acids. CDR3 DNA sequence: TGTGCCAGCAGCAACGACAGGGGCTACGAGCAGTACGTC. Its translation: CASSNDRGYEQYV.

The chain joins TRBV9 to TRBJ2-2, with 7 bases aligning to TRBD1. Germline-derived CDR1 and CDR2 are SGDLS and YYNGEE. The CDR3 extends over 18 amino acids. V lost 3 bases, J lost 0 bases, and 11 bases stayed unmatched. The CDR3 coding sequence is TGTGCCAGCAGCGCGAGCCGGACAGGCTTTACGAACACCGGGGAGCTGTTTTTT. Translated, it gives CASSASRTGFTNTGELFF.

This clonotype turned up a few times. One end of the junction is discordant with germline, which a read error may explain. This sequence joins TRBV6-6 and TRBJ1-5; weak D call: TRBD1 (5 bases). CDR3 length: 11 amino acids. CDR1 MNHNY and CDR2 SVGAGI come from the germline V gene (reference sequence). Here the CDR3 DNA reads TGTGCCAGCAGTTCCGGGACGGAGGAATATTTT. It codes for CASSSGTEEYF.

The genes are TRBV7-6 and TRBJ1-1; D may be TRBD1 (6 bases). V was trimmed by 7 bases and J by 6 bases, leaving 12 bases between them. The germline CDR1 and CDR2 sequences are SGHVS and FNYEAQ. This CDR3 comprises 12 residues. CDR3 nucleotide sequence: TGTGCCAGCACCGGACAGAGCGCTGAAGCTTTCTTT. Protein sequence: CASTGQSAEAFF.

This clonotype was counted only a few times. J is TRBJ2-3 and V is TRBV19, with D tentatively TRBD1 (6 bases). Germline V gives CDR1 LNHDA, CDR2 SQIVND (reference sequence). Trimming cost V 7 bases and J 0 bases, with 14 bases left between them. The CDR3 loop spans 15 amino acids. The CDR3 loop is CASTPGQFSTDTQYF. CDR3 DNA sequence: TGTGCCAGTACCCCCGGACAGTTTAGCACAGATACGCAGTATTTT.

This clonotype was detected many times. V is TRBV7-6 and J is TRBJ2-7, with D tentatively TRBD2 (6 bases). Germline V gene data show CDR1 as SGHVS and CDR2 as FNYEAQ. The CDR3 is made up of 15 amino acids. The V end lost 0 bases, the J end lost 0 bases, and 9 bases lay between the germline ends. The CDR3 nucleotides read TGTGCCAGCAGCTTAGCGGGGGGACCCTCCTACGAGCAGTACTTC. This encodes CASSLAGGPSYEQYF.

There are many counts of this clonotype. The chain is built from TRBV7-8 and TRBJ2-1; TRBD1 matches at 7 bases. Germline CDR1 is SGHVS and CDR2 is FQNEAQ. The CDR3 is made up of 14 amino acids. V lost 11 bases and J lost 4; bases outside the gene matches: 11. In DNA, the CDR3 is TGTGCCGGCGCCGAGTCAGGGGGATACAATGAGCAGTTCTTC. It yields the protein CAGAESGGYNEQFF.

In this sample, this clonotype turned up a few times. The chain employs TRBV11-3 and TRBJ2-1; 11 nucleotides line up with TRBD2. The CDR3 covers 16 residues. V gave up 2 bases and J gave up 8 bases; unmatched junction bases: 8. Germline lookup yields CDR1 SGHNT and CDR2 YENEEA. Written as DNA, the CDR3 is TGTGCCAGCAGCTTACGACTAGCGGGGTCTTGCGATGAGCAGTTCTTC. The encoded protein is CASSLRLAGSCDEQFF.

This rearrangement joins TRBV13 to TRBJ1-2; D not resolved. The CDR3 has 15 residues. CDR1 is PRHDT and CDR2 is FYEKMQ in the germline V gene (reference sequence). Trimming took 2 bases from V and 4 from J, leaving 14 bases between them. This CDR3 is CASSLKSDTIYGYTF. The CDR3 region has the DNA TGTGCCAGCAGCTTAAAATCCGACACAATCTATGGCTACACCTTC.

There are many counts of this clonotype. The rearrangement links TRBV10-3 to TRBJ2-3; D remains unclear. CDR3 length: 15 amino acids. Germline values: CDR1 ENHRY, CDR2 SYGVKD. V lost 10 bases, J lost 2 bases, and 19 bases lay in between. The CDR3 nucleotides read TGTGCCAGCTCCCAGAGTGGCCGGCACACAGATACGCAGTATTTT. Its protein product is CASSQSGRHTDTQYF.

There are many counts of this clonotype. The rearrangement joins TRBV11-3 to TRBJ2-2; maybe TRBD1 (7 bases). Germline values: CDR1 SGHNT, CDR2 YENEEA. The CDR3 length is 16 residues. Trimming shortened V by 5 bases and J by 0 bases, and 13 bases separated the two germline ends. In DNA, the CDR3 is TGTGCCAGCAGCCGGCGGGACAGTACGAACACCGGGGAGCTGTTTTTT. Amino acids: CASSRRDSTNTGELFF. Combining the CDR3 with reference TRBV11-3 and TRBJ2-2 gives the whole variable domain EAGVVQSPRYKIIEKKQPVAFWCNPISGHNTLYWYLQNLGQGPELLIRYENEEAVDDSQLPKDRFSAERLKGVDSTLKIQPAELGDSAVYLCASSRRDSTNTGELFFGEGSRLTVL.

The chain combines TRBV7-9 with TRBJ2-2; no clear D gene. V was pared by 3 bases and J by 3 bases, with 11 bases between. The germline V gene encodes CDR1 SEHNR and CDR2 FQNEAQ (reference sequence). The CDR3 covers 15 residues. The CDR3 sequence: CASSFRVGDTGELFF. The CDR3 DNA reads TGTGCCAGCAGCTTTAGGGTTGGTGACACCGGGGAGCTGTTTTTT.

This clonotype was seen a few times. V gene TRBV19 combines with J gene TRBJ1-1, with TRBD1 matching over 8 bases. Germline-derived CDR1 and CDR2 are LNHDA and SQIVND (reference sequence). Trimming cost V 3 bases and J 4 bases; bases outside gene matches: 10. This CDR3 region has 16 residues. The CDR3 DNA follows: TGTGCCAGTAGTATGGGACAGGTCGGGCGATTCACTGAAGCTTTCTTT. It yields the protein CASSMGQVGRFTEAFF.

The rearrangement links TRBV6-5 to TRBJ2-7; the D gene is possibly TRBD2 (6 bases). The CDR3 is 15 amino acids. The germline V and J ends were trimmed by 0 bases and 5 bases, with 14 bases remaining between them. Germline V gene lookup returns CDR1 MNHEY and CDR2 SVGAGI. This CDR3 is CASSYSSRGRDEQYV. CDR3 nucleotide sequence: TGTGCCAGCAGTTACTCGTCTCGGGGGAGAGACGAGCAGTACGTC.

This clonotype was seen a handful of times. J is TRBJ2-5 and V is TRBV3-1, with TRBD2 as a possible D gene (5 bases). V was trimmed by 3 bases and J by 13 bases, leaving 15 bases between them. Germline V gene data show CDR1 as LGHDT and CDR2 as YNNKEL (reference sequence). The CDR3 is 12 residues long. In nucleotides, the CDR3 is TGTGCCAGCAGCCAGACCCCGAGGGATCCGTACTTC. Translating it yields CASSQTPRDPYF.

This chain joins TRBV5-1 and TRBJ1-2, with TRBD1 identical over 9 bases. The CDR3 is 15 residues long. Germline CDR1 and CDR2: SGHRS and YFSETQ. After removal of 4 bases from V and 6 bases from J, the junction contained 10 bases not matched to a gene. The DNA of the CDR3 is TGCGCCAGCAGCCCAGAGAACAGGGGGCAACATGGCTACACCTTC. Translating gives CASSPENRGQHGYTF.

The rearrangement links TRBV5-4 to TRBJ1-2; 8 positions match TRBD1. V dropped 3 bases and J dropped 8; count of bases not matched to a gene: 12. CDR3 size: 15 residues. From germline, CDR1 is SGHNT and CDR2 YYREEE (reference sequence). The CDR3 loop reads CASSSGEDRAGGYTF. In nucleotides, the CDR3 is TGTGCCAGCAGCTCCGGGGAGGACAGGGCAGGAGGCTACACCTTC. Filled out from reference TRBV5-4 and TRBJ1-2, the complete variable domain reads ETGVTQSPTHLIKTRGQQVTLRCSSQSGHNTVSWYQQALGQGPQFIFQYYREEENGRGNFPPRFSGLQFPNYSSELNVNALELDDSALYLCASSSGEDRAGGYTFGSGTRLTVV.

The chain uses TRBV29-1 and TRBJ1-1, with unresolved D. CDR1 is SQVTM and CDR2 is ANQGSEA in the germline V gene. Trimming removed 3 bases from V and 4 bases from J, with 9 bases in between. CDR3 length: 12 amino acids. DNA of the CDR3: TGCAGCGTTGAGGTCCACGGCACTGAAGCTTTCTTT. Its translation: CSVEVHGTEAFF.

This clonotype was detected only a few times. The chain couples TRBV7-6 to TRBJ2-6; D not certain. Deletions cut 2 bases from V and 2 bases from J, with 13 bases between. Germline V gene data show CDR1 as SGHVS and CDR2 as FNYEAQ. This CDR3 has 17 amino acids. CDR3 amino acids: CASSLTPYVTGANVLTF. The CDR3 DNA follows: TGTGCCAGCAGCTTAACCCCCTACGTAACTGGGGCCAACGTCCTGACTTTC.

This chain connects TRBV5-1 to TRBJ2-2, with a tentative D call TRBD1 (6 bases). Deletions cut 0 bases from V and 4 bases from J, with 10 bases between. The germline CDR1 and CDR2 sequences are SGHRS and YFSETQ. This CDR3 has 15 residues. The CDR3 DNA reads as TGCGCCAGCAGCTTGGCTGGACAGAGCACCGGGGAGCTGTTTTTT. Its protein product is CASSLAGQSTGELFF. The whole variable domain, remainder taken from reference TRBV5-1 and TRBJ2-2, is KAGVTQTPRYLIKTRGQQVTLSCSPISGHRSVSWYQQTPGQGLQFLFEYFSETQRNKGNFPGRFSGRQFSNSRSEMNVSTLELGDSALYLCASSLAGQSTGELFFGEGSRLTVL.

The chain links TRBV2 to TRBJ1-2, with TRBD1 as a possible D gene (5 bases). Germline V gene lookup returns CDR1 SNHLY and CDR2 FYNNEI. The CDR3 extends over 12 amino acids. V lost 9 bases, J lost 5 bases, and 13 bases lay in between. The CDR3, as DNA: TGTGCCAGGGGGACGTTAGGATATGGCTACACCTTC. Its translation is CARGTLGYGYTF.

The V call is TRBV6-6, the J call TRBJ2-5, with 9 bases matching TRBD2. The CDR3 extends over 14 amino acids. The V and J ends lost 4 bases and 6 bases, in that order; junction bases with no gene match: 6. CDR1 and CDR2 from the germline V gene are MNHNY and SVGAGI (reference sequence). The CDR3 protein is CASSWGLALQTQYF. The CDR3, as DNA: TGTGCCAGCAGTTGGGGACTAGCTCTGCAGACCCAGTACTTC.

This clonotype occurred many times. This chain connects TRBV7-8 to TRBJ2-7; possible D gene TRBD1, 6 bases. This CDR3 is built from 15 residues. CDR1 and CDR2 (germline): SGHVS, FQNEAQ. Trimming cost V 7 bases and J 3 bases, with 19 bases left between them. The CDR3 nucleotides read TGTGCCAGCAACCTGGGATCCGCAGGGGTCTACGAGCAGTACGTC. Protein product: CASNLGSAGVYEQYV.

The sample holds a few counts of this clonotype. The chain couples TRBV6-5 to TRBJ1-2, with D unresolved. V gave up 0 bases and J gave up 4 bases, with 12 bases separating them. The CDR3 is made up of 15 amino acids. The germline CDR1 and CDR2 sequences are MNHEY and SVGAGI. The CDR3 sequence: CASSYSQQLSYGYTF. The CDR3 region has the DNA TGTGCCAGCAGTTACTCGCAACAGCTAAGCTATGGCTACACCTTC.